This T cell receptor (beta chain) was recovered during a study of early T cells in non-severe SARS-CoV-2 infection. Unique molecular identifiers (one per individual cDNA molecule) were attached. TCRdb re-called the 5' RACE reads with MiXCR, one entry per CDR3 protein. The sample contains tens of thousands of distinct CDR3 sequences, approximately 8% of which appear only once. CDR3 length equals 15 residues. Unmatched junction bases numbered 6, after V lost 1 base and J lost 3 bases. Per the germline V gene, CDR1 is MGHDK and CDR2 is SYGVNS. The V and J genes are TRBV25-1 and TRBJ2-7, with 7 bases fitting TRBD1. This receptor was obtained from an adult who was a healthcare worker with PCR-confirmed SARS-CoV-2 infection or an uninfected control (not recorded which). The source material was whole blood, sampled at baseline. The CDR3 nucleotides are TGTGCCAGCAGTGAATTTGGACAGGAATACTACGAGCAGTACTTC. The encoded protein is CASSEFGQEYYEQYF.